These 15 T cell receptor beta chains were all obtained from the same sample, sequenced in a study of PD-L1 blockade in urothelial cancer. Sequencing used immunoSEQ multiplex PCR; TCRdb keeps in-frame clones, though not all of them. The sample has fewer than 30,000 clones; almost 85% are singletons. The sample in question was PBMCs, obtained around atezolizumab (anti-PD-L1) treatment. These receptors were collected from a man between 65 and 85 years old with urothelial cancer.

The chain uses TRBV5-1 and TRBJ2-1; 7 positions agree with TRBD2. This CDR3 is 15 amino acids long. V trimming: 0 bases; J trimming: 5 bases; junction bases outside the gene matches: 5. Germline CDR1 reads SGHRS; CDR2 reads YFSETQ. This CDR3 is CASSLGGGGDNEQFF. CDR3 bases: TGCGCCAGCAGCTTGGGGGGGGGTGGAGACAATGAGCAGTTCTTC.

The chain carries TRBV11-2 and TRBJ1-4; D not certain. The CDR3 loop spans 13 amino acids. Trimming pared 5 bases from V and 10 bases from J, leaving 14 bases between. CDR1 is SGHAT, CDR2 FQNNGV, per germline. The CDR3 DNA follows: TGTGCCAGCAGCAACGGACTCGAAGGAAAACTGTTTTTT. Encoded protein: CASSNGLEGKLFF. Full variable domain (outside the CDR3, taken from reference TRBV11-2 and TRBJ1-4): EAGVAQSPRYKIIEKRQSVAFWCNPISGHATLYWYQQILGQGPKLLIQFQNNGVVDDSQLPKDRFSAERLKGVDSTLKIQPAKLEDSAVYLCASSNGLEGKLFFGSGTQLSVL.

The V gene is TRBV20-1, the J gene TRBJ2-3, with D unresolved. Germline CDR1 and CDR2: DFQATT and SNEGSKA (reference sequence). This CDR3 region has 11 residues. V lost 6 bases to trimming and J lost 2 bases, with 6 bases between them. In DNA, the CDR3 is TGCAGTGCGGGCCCCACAGATACGCAGTATTTT. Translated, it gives CSAGPTDTQYF.

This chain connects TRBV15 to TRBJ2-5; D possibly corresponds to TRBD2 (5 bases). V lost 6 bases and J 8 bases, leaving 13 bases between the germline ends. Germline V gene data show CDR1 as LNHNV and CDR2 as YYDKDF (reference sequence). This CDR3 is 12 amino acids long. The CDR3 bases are TGTGCCACCAGTGGTAGCGAGAATACCCAGTACTTC. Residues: CATSGSENTQYF.

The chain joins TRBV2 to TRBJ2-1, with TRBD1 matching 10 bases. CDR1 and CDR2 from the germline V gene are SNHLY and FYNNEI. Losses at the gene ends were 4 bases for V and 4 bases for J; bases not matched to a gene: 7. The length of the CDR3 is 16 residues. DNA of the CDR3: TGTGCCAGCAGTGGACAGGGGGCCCAAGGTTACAATGAGCAGTTCTTC. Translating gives CASSGQGAQGYNEQFF.

In nucleotides, the CDR3 is TGTGCCAGCAGCTTAGCCTATGGCTACACCTTC. Protein product: CASSLAYGYTF. This chain connects TRBV5-6 to TRBJ1-2; no reliable D call. The CDR3 spans 11 residues. Germline CDR1 and CDR2: SGHDT and YYEEEE. V lost 2 bases and J 4 bases, leaving 3 bases between the germline ends.

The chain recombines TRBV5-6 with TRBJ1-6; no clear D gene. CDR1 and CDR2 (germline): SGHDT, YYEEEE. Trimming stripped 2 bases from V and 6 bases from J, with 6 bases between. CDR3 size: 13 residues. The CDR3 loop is CASSFSRNSPLHF. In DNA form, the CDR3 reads TGTGCCAGCAGCTTTTCCCGTAATTCACCCCTCCACTTT.

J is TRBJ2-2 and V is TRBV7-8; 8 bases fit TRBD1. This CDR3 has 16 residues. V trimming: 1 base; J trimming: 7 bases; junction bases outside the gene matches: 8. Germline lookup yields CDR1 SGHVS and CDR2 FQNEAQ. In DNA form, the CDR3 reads TGTGCCAGCAGCTTAGAGGGACAGGCCCTATACGGGGAGCTGTTTTTT. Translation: CASSLEGQALYGELFF.

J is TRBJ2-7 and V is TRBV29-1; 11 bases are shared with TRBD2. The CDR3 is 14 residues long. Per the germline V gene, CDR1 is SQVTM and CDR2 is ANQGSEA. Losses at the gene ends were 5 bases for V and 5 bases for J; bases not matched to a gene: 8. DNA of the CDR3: TGCAGCGTTAAAACTAGCGGGAGTCTTGACGAGCAGTACTTC. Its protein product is CSVKTSGSLDEQYF.

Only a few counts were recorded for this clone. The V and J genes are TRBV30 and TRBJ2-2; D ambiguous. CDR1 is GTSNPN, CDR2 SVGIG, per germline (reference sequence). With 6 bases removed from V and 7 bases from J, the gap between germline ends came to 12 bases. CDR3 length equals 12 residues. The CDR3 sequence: CACTQSYGELFF. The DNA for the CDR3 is TGTGCCTGCACACAGAGCTACGGGGAGCTGTTTTTT.

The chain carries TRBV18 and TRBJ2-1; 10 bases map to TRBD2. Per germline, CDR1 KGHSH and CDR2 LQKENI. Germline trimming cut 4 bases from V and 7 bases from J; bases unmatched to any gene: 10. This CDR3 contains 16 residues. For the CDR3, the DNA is TGTGCCAGCTCACTCCAGCGGGAGGGCCCTGGGAATGAGCAGTTCTTC. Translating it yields CASSLQREGPGNEQFF.

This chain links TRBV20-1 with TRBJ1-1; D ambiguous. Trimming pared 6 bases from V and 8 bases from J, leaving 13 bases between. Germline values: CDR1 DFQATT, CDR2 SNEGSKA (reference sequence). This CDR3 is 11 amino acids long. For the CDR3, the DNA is TGCAGTGCCCTCCGGGTCGTAGAAGCTTTCTTT. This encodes CSALRVVEAFF.

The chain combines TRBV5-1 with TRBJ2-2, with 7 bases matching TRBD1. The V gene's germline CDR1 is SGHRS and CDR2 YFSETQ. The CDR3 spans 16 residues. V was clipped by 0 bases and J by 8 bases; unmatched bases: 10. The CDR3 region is CASSLAPTGIAGELFF. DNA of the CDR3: TGCGCCAGCAGCTTGGCTCCGACAGGGATTGCGGGGGAGCTGTTTTTT.

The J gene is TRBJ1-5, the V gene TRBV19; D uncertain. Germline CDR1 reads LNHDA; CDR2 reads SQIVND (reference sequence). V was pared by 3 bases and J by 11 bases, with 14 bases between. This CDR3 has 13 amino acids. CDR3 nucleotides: TGTGCCAGTAGTATGGAACGGGGAAAGGCCCAGCATTTT. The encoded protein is CASSMERGKAQHF.

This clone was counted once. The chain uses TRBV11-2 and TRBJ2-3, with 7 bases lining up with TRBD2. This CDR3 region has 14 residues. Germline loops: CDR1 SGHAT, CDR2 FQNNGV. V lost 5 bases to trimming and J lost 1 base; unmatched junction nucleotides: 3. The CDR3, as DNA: TGTGCCAGCAGCATCGCGGGAGGCACAGATACGCAGTATTTT. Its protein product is CASSIAGGTDTQYF.